One and the same sample provided the 5 T cell receptor beta chains below, sequenced in a study of post-analysis software for immune sequencing data. Study-level results: Roughly five TRBV segments appeared more often in patients than in controls, and TRBV5-6, TRBV5-1 and TRBV20-1 were among these.

These TCRs are of unknown antigen specificity. TCR beta cDNA libraries had unique molecular identifiers. TCRdb independently ran MiXCR on the PCR reads; one entry per CDR3 protein. The data contain approximately 730,000 distinct CDR3 sequences, less than 35% of them singletons. The sequencing input was blood. The receptors originated from a girl aged 10 to 17 with multiple sclerosis.

This clonotype has at least ten counts. The chain combines TRBV6-4 with TRBJ2-7; maybe TRBD1 (5 bases). This CDR3 has 10 residues. Trimming stripped 8 bases from V and 7 bases from J, with 9 bases between. The germline CDR1 and CDR2 sequences are MRHNA and SNTAGT. CDR3 residues: CASQGGEQYF. CDR3 coding DNA: TGTGCCAGCCAGGGTGGGGAGCAGTACTTC.

This clonotype was counted only a few times. The J gene is TRBJ2-7, the V gene TRBV7-2; D may be TRBD1 or TRBD2 (5 bases each). Germline V gene data show CDR1 as SGHTA and CDR2 as FQGNSA. The V gene lost 5 bases and the J gene lost 0 bases, with 14 bases spanning the gap. This CDR3 contains 15 residues. Written as DNA, the CDR3 is TGTGCCAGCAGCCCCCGATGGGGGAGCTCCTACGAGCAGTACTTC. Amino acid sequence: CASSPRWGSSYEQYF.

The V and J genes are TRBV28 and TRBJ2-7; D is ambiguous. The end of the DNA aligns better with TRBJ2-5, so the J call may be wrong. Germline values: CDR1 MDHEN, CDR2 SYDVKM. This CDR3 has 15 amino acids. The CDR3 here is CASSFGSRHRETQYF. DNA for the CDR3: TGTGCCAGCAGTTTCGGTAGCAGGCACCGGGAGACCCAGTACTTC.

A note on this clonotype: An end of the junction differs from the germline gene, which may be a read error. V is TRBV7-2 and J is TRBJ1-5, with 11 bases fitting TRBD1. Per the germline V gene, CDR1 is SGHTA and CDR2 is FQGNSA. The CDR3 extends over 15 amino acids. CDR3 DNA: TGTGCCAACAGCACCCGGACAGGGGGCGATCAGCCCCAGCATTTT. Encoded protein: CANSTRTGGDQPQHF.

As to this clonotype: Germline is not matched at one junction end, which may reflect a read error. The chain joins TRBV28 to TRBJ1-1; D is unresolved. Per the germline V gene, CDR1 is MDHEN and CDR2 is SYDVKM. The CDR3 covers 12 residues. The CDR3 is CASSLWEGEVFF. DNA for the CDR3: TGTGCCAGCAGTTTATGGGAGGGTGAAGTTTTCTTT.